This T cell receptor beta chain derives from a study of cytomegalovirus exposure and HLA in healthy donors. Study-wide results and caveats: In all likelihood, a cluster of highly shared sequence variants was a sequencing artifact. Links to common viral pathogens appeared, in a later analysis, for several of the most significant clusters. According to the study, 150 to 200 TCR beta chains were cytomegalovirus-associated.

This clone was counted only a few times. The antigen remains undetermined. There are 13 residues in the CDR3. V dropped 3 bases and J dropped 0 bases, with 5 bases sitting between them. Germline V lookup: CDR1 SGHTA, CDR2 FQGNSA. Vbeta (60) and Jbeta (13) primers were used in the PCR. Sequencing was performed with immunoSEQ multiplex PCR; in TCRdb, only in-frame clones are kept and a portion is missing. The profile shows fewer than 200,000 clones, roughly 84% of them singletons. The receptor's source is a man between 25 and 39 years old in good health and CMV-seronegative. The specimen sequenced was PBMCs. The gene calls are TRBV7-2 and TRBJ1-1; D gene unclear. The CDR3 region is CASSFSVNTEAFF. The CDR3 DNA reads TGTGCCAGCAGCTTTTCGGTGAACACTGAAGCTTTCTTT.